The 11 T cell receptor beta chains below were found in one sample sequenced in a study of vaccination and CD4 T cells after COVID-19. With the Oncomine TCR Beta short-read assay, DNA from cultured CD4+ T cells was sequenced. TCRdb reprocessed the PCR reads via MiXCR and lists one record per CDR3 protein. Counted here are roughly 10,000 distinct CDR3 sequences, more than 25% occurring once; the ten biggest clones make up 15%. Treatment specified: approximately 9-day PBMC culture with coronavirus spike peptide pools or control peptides (ViraFEST assay). For these TCRs, the target antigens are not known. The specimen was CD4+ T cells from blood, cultured in vitro, collected after SARS-CoV-2 vaccination. The receptors come from a human donor who had recovered from COVID-19.

The rearrangement joins TRBV25-1 to TRBJ1-1; a possible D gene is TRBD1 (6 bases). V lost 5 bases, J lost 1 base, and 20 bases lay in between. In germline, CDR1 is MGHDK, CDR2 SYGVNS. This CDR3 is 17 amino acids long. The CDR3: CASSPPNTGLANTEAFF. CDR3 coding DNA: TGTGCCAGCAGTCCTCCCAACACAGGGTTGGCGAACACTGAAGCTTTCTTT.

V gene TRBV7-9 combines with J gene TRBJ1-2; D call uncertain. Germline CDR1 SEHNR, CDR2 FQNEAQ (reference sequence). The CDR3 loop spans 14 amino acids. V was shortened by 1 base and J by 4 bases, with 10 bases between the two germline ends. CDR3 coding DNA: TGTGCCAGCAGCTTAGTGGCAAATACCTATGGCTACACCTTC. Protein product: CASSLVANTYGYTF.

This clonotype was observed a few times. This rearrangement joins TRBV27 to TRBJ2-1; 9 nucleotides agree with TRBD2. V dropped 3 bases and J dropped 13; count of bases not matched to a gene: 4. This CDR3 is 12 amino acids long. The germline CDR1 and CDR2 sequences are MNHEY and SMNVEV (reference sequence). CDR3 nucleotides: TGTGCCAGCAGTTTGTATAGCGGGAGCCAGTTCTTC. Amino acid sequence: CASSLYSGSQFF.

The chain has TRBV12-3 or TRBV12-4 and TRBJ1-5, with a tentative D call TRBD1 (6 bases). The germline V and J ends were trimmed by 6 bases and 4 bases, with 16 bases remaining between them. There are 15 residues in the CDR3. DNA of the CDR3: TGTGCCAGCAGGGGGGGCGGGCAACAGAATCAGCCCCAGCATTTT. Protein: CASRGGGQQNQPQHF.

This rearrangement joins TRBV9 to TRBJ2-5; 8 nucleotides agree with TRBD2. With V trimmed by 2 bases and J by 2 bases, 2 bases remained unmatched. Germline CDR1 SGDLS, CDR2 YYNGEE. The CDR3 extends over 14 amino acids. The CDR3 spells CASSVTSGQETQYF. The CDR3 region has the DNA TGTGCCAGCAGCGTTACTAGCGGACAAGAGACCCAGTACTTC.

This clonotype has a handful of counts. J is TRBJ2-7 and V is TRBV5-4, with 11 bases matching TRBD2. V gave up 5 bases and J gave up 3 bases; unmatched junction bases: 7. CDR1 and CDR2 from the germline V gene are SGHNT and YYREEE (reference sequence). The CDR3 extends over 15 amino acids. CDR3 in amino acids: CASRAGTSGGYEQYF. CDR3 in DNA: TGTGCCAGCAGGGCCGGGACTAGCGGAGGCTACGAGCAGTACTTC. Complete variable domain (other parts from reference TRBV5-4 and TRBJ2-7): ETGVTQSPTHLIKTRGQQVTLRCSSQSGHNTVSWYQQALGQGPQFIFQYYREEENGRGNFPPRFSGLQFPNYSSELNVNALELDDSALYLCASRAGTSGGYEQYFGPGTRLTVT.

The chain recombines TRBV4-2 with TRBJ2-7, with 9 bases that match TRBD1. This CDR3 contains 14 residues. CDR1 LGHNA and CDR2 YNFKEQ come from the germline V gene. Trimming took 6 bases from V and 4 from J; bases not matched to a gene: 7. CDR3 in amino acids: CASSLQGAGYEQYF. CDR3 sequence (DNA): TGTGCCAGCAGTCTACAGGGGGCGGGGTACGAGCAGTACTTC.

This chain connects TRBV20-1 to TRBJ2-7, with 7 bases that match TRBD2. CDR1 is DFQATT and CDR2 is SNEGSKA in the germline V gene (reference sequence). V shed 4 bases, J shed 4 bases, and the junction held 7 bases outside the gene matches. This CDR3 has 13 residues. The DNA of the CDR3 is TGCAGTGCTAAAAGGGAGGGAGTTTACGAGCAGTACTTC. It codes for CSAKREGVYEQYF.

This clonotype was seen more than once but under ten times. The chain recombines TRBV2 with TRBJ2-3, with TRBD2 identical over 14 bases. Trimming removed 6 bases from V and 5 bases from J; junction bases left unmatched: 7. Germline V gene lookup returns CDR1 SNHLY and CDR2 FYNNEI. The CDR3 is 16 amino acids. The CDR3 reads CASRTSGRARGDTQYF. CDR3 DNA sequence: TGTGCCAGCAGGACTAGCGGGAGGGCCAGGGGAGATACGCAGTATTTT.

This clonotype was recorded a few times. The V and J genes are TRBV5-6 and TRBJ1-1; D is unresolved. The CDR3 sequence is 12 residues long. Germline V gives CDR1 SGHDT, CDR2 YYEEEE. Trimming pared 0 bases from V and 11 bases from J, leaving 11 bases between. In nucleotides, the CDR3 is TGTGCCAGCAGCTTGGCCGGAGGGAGGGCTTTCTTT. Its protein is CASSLAGGRAFF.

This clonotype was detected once. CDR3 bases: TGCGCCAGCAGAGATGGACTGCCTCACAATGAGCAGTTCTTC. It specifies CASRDGLPHNEQFF. The V gene is TRBV5-1, the J gene TRBJ2-1; D perhaps matches TRBD2 (5 bases). CDR1 and CDR2 (germline): SGHRS, YFSETQ. The V gene lost 5 bases and the J gene lost 5 bases, with 14 bases spanning the gap. This CDR3 is built from 14 residues.